This T cell receptor (beta chain) was recovered during a study of blood T cell repertoires in COVID-19. The protocol was immunoSEQ multiplex PCR, while the TCRdb copy is restricted to in-frame clones and leaves out a portion. The table includes 85,000 to 120,000 clones, around nine tenths detected once. CDR3 size: 13 residues. V gave up 6 bases and J gave up 4 bases, with 12 bases separating them. This rearrangement joins TRBV12-3 or TRBV12-4 to TRBJ1-2; TRBD1 is a possible D gene (6 bases). This sequence was found in a man aged 50-60 years with active or convalescent COVID-19. Sequencing input: peripheral blood. The CDR3 DNA follows: TGTGCCAGCAGAGGACAGTTAGCCTATGGCTACACCTTC. Encoded protein: CASRGQLAYGYTF.